The 23 T cell receptor beta chains below all came from one sample that was sequenced in a study of T cell responses to AZD1222 COVID-19 vaccine. This table comes from immunoSEQ multiplex PCR, and its TCRdb copy is limited to in-frame clones, with some not included. The sample comprises 100,000 to 150,000 clones, about 87% of which are singletons, and about 6% rests with the top ten. This sample comprised peripheral blood, obtained on day 0 of AZD1222 vaccination. Source of these receptors: an adult in good health.

This clone came up a few times. The V call is TRBV18, the J call TRBJ1-2; TRBD1 matches 9 bases. Trimming took 5 bases from V and 3 from J; bases not matched to a gene: 7. This CDR3 contains 15 residues. In germline, CDR1 is KGHSH, CDR2 LQKENI. The CDR3, as DNA: TGTGCCAGCTCAGGAACGGGACAGGGCGACTATGGCTACACCTTC. This gives the protein CASSGTGQGDYGYTF.

This chain uses TRBV28 with TRBJ2-1; 8 bases align to TRBD1. The junction had 12 bases not matched to a gene; V was cut back by 10 bases and J by 4 bases. The germline V gene encodes CDR1 MDHEN and CDR2 SYDVKM. CDR3 length: 15 amino acids. The CDR3 nucleotides read TGTGCCACGCAAAAGGACAGGGCATGGTACAATGAGCAGTTCTTC. Its protein product is CATQKDRAWYNEQFF.

The chain carries TRBV11-3 and TRBJ1-4; 10 nucleotides align to TRBD1. V was pared by 2 bases and J by 4 bases, with 7 bases of the junction left unmatched. The CDR3 covers 17 residues. Looked up from germline, CDR1 is SGHNT and CDR2 is YENEEA. The CDR3 nucleotides are TGTGCCAGCAGCTTACGTGGGACAGGGGACCTTAATGAAAAACTGTTTTTT. Its translation: CASSLRGTGDLNEKLFF.

The V gene is TRBV2, the J gene TRBJ2-3; 7 bases are shared with TRBD1. The CDR3 runs to 14 residues. Germline CDR1 reads SNHLY; CDR2 reads FYNNEI. V lost 4 bases to trimming and J lost 3 bases; unmatched junction nucleotides: 4. The CDR3 sequence is CASSVGQRTDTQYF. The CDR3 nucleotides are TGTGCCAGCAGTGTGGGACAGAGAACAGATACGCAGTATTTT.

The V and J genes are TRBV7-9 and TRBJ1-4, with D unresolved. The V and J ends lost 5 bases and 8 bases respectively, with 9 bases between them. The CDR3 consists of 12 residues. Germline CDR1 reads SEHNR; CDR2 reads FQNEAQ (reference sequence). This CDR3 reads CASSPPVEKLFF. DNA of the CDR3: TGTGCCAGCAGCCCCCCCGTGGAAAAACTGTTTTTT. The whole variable domain, filled in from reference TRBV7-9 and TRBJ1-4, reads DTGVSQNPRHKITKRGQNVTFRCDPISEHNRLYWYRQTLGQGPEFLTYFQNEAQLEKSRLLSDRFSAERPKGSFSTLEIQRTEQGDSAMYLCASSPPVEKLFFGSGTQLSVL.

The chain joins TRBV5-4 to TRBJ1-4; D is unclear. The CDR3 sequence is 13 residues long. Trimming removed 2 bases from V and 5 bases from J, with 7 bases in between. From germline, CDR1 is SGHNT and CDR2 YYREEE (reference sequence). CDR3 amino acids: CASSFGRNEKLFF. Here the CDR3 DNA reads TGTGCCAGCAGCTTCGGCCGGAATGAAAAACTGTTTTTT.

In its sample, this clone was seen once. The rearrangement uses TRBV5-4 and TRBJ2-3; 9 nucleotides line up with TRBD2. Germline V gene data show CDR1 as SGHNT and CDR2 as YYREEE (reference sequence). V dropped 4 bases and J dropped 10; count of bases not matched to a gene: 13. The CDR3 extends over 15 amino acids. The CDR3 DNA follows: TGTGCCAGCAGCCCCCCGGGTAGCGGGAGAACCGCGCAGTATTTT. Translation: CASSPPGSGRTAQYF.

J is TRBJ2-1 and V is TRBV29-1, with a tentative D call TRBD2 (6 bases). Germline V lookup: CDR1 SQVTM, CDR2 ANQGSEA. The ends were cut back, 2 bases at V and 2 bases at J, with 16 bases in the middle. The CDR3 loop spans 16 amino acids. This chain's CDR3 is CSVERGLAKAYNEQFF. Written as DNA, the CDR3 is TGCAGCGTTGAACGAGGGCTAGCGAAAGCCTACAATGAGCAGTTCTTC.

This clone has only a few counts. The genes are TRBV29-1 and TRBJ2-3; no definite D call. Germline-derived CDR1 and CDR2 are SQVTM and ANQGSEA. The CDR3 consists of 10 residues. Between the trimmed V and J ends, which lost 4 bases and 6 bases, there was a span of 5 bases. This chain's CDR3 is CSVGTDTQYF. CDR3 bases: TGCAGCGTTGGAACGGATACGCAGTATTTT.

This clone was counted only a few times. The genes are TRBV30 and TRBJ1-1; D may be TRBD1 (6 bases). This CDR3 contains 12 residues. CDR1 is GTSNPN and CDR2 is SVGIG in the germline V gene (reference sequence). Trimming took off 5 bases at V and 4 bases at J, with 11 bases between the two ends. CDR3 sequence (DNA): TGTGCCTGGGCACAGGGTTCCACTGAAGCTTTCTTT. Translated: CAWAQGSTEAFF.

This clone was detected only a few times. The chain recombines TRBV2 with TRBJ2-4; weak D call: TRBD2 (6 bases). The germline V gene has CDR1 SNHLY and CDR2 FYNNEI. The CDR3 is 14 residues long. Trimming took 7 bases from V and 3 from J, leaving 13 bases between them. Written as DNA, the CDR3 is TGTGCCAGCATTGTCGGGGGTGGCAAAAACATTCAGTACTTC. It encodes CASIVGGGKNIQYF.

Written as DNA, the CDR3 is TGTGCCAGCAGCATTACCGGGACTAGCGGGACTGAGCAGTTCTTC. It is translated as CASSITGTSGTEQFF. The chain links TRBV9 to TRBJ2-1, with TRBD2 identical over 13 bases. The CDR3 totals 15 residues. In germline, CDR1 is SGDLS, CDR2 YYNGEE. Germline trimming cut 4 bases from V and 9 bases from J; bases unmatched to any gene: 7.

The chain uses TRBV5-1 and TRBJ1-1, with TRBD1 identical over 7 bases. J lost 1 base, V lost 2 bases, and 5 bases had no gene match. CDR1 SGHRS and CDR2 YFSETQ come from the germline V gene. The CDR3 consists of 15 residues. Here the CDR3 DNA reads TGCGCCAGCAGCTTTAGCGGGACAGAGAACACTGAAGCTTTCTTT. It is translated as CASSFSGTENTEAFF.

The chain employs TRBV5-1 and TRBJ2-7; D is unclear. This CDR3 is built from 13 residues. V lost 4 bases to trimming and J lost 1 base, with 9 bases between them. Germline V gene data show CDR1 as SGHRS and CDR2 as YFSETQ. CDR3 loop: CASSPPDSYEQYF. DNA for the CDR3: TGCGCCAGCAGCCCCCCCGATTCCTACGAGCAGTACTTC.

This clone was seen a few times. This chain links TRBV7-2 with TRBJ1-5; 7 bases are shared with TRBD1. There are 14 residues in the CDR3. Looked up from germline, CDR1 is SGHTA and CDR2 is FQGNSA. Unmatched junction bases numbered 8, after V lost 6 bases and J lost 6 bases. In DNA form, the CDR3 reads TGTGCCAGCAGTTTGGACAGGTCTCGTCAGCCCCAGCATTTT. It codes for CASSLDRSRQPQHF. Looking up the rest from reference TRBV7-2 and TRBJ1-5 gives the full variable domain: GAGVSQSPSNKVTEKGKDVELRCDPISGHTALYWYRQSLGQGLEFLIYFQGNSAPDKSGLPSDRFSAERTGGSVSTLTIQRTQQEDSAVYLCASSLDRSRQPQHFGDGTRLSIL.

This chain uses TRBV7-9 with TRBJ2-7, with D tentatively TRBD1 (6 bases). The CDR3 is 16 residues long. V was trimmed by 1 base and J by 0 bases, leaving 13 bases between them. Germline V gene data show CDR1 as SEHNR and CDR2 as FQNEAQ (reference sequence). The CDR3 here is CASSLGGTRISYEQYF. The CDR3 DNA reads as TGTGCCAGCAGCTTAGGAGGGACAAGGATCTCCTACGAGCAGTACTTC.

This chain uses TRBV27 with TRBJ2-3; TRBD2 matches 9 bases. The CDR3 totals 15 residues. CDR1 and CDR2 (germline): MNHEY, SMNVEV (reference sequence). V was clipped by 6 bases and J by 5 bases; unmatched bases: 9. The CDR3 nucleotides are TGTGCCAGCAGACCTAGCGGGGCCTCCGGAGATACGCAGTATTTT. Translating gives CASRPSGASGDTQYF.

J is TRBJ1-4 and V is TRBV19; TRBD1 matches 9 bases. The V gene end was trimmed by 3 bases and the J gene end by 5 bases; junction bases not matched to a gene: 1. The CDR3 is 14 residues long. Germline V lookup: CDR1 LNHDA, CDR2 SQIVND (reference sequence). CDR3: CASSMGQGNEKLFF. The CDR3 coding sequence is TGTGCCAGTAGTATGGGACAGGGAAATGAAAAACTGTTTTTT.

The chain recombines TRBV11-2 with TRBJ2-7, with 8 bases fitting TRBD1. Germline CDR1 is SGHAT and CDR2 is FQNNGV. J was trimmed by 0 bases and V by 6 bases; bases with no gene match: 10. The CDR3 contains 16 residues. DNA of the CDR3: TGTGCCAGCAGGAGGTTCGGGACAGGCGACTCCTACGAGCAGTACTTC. Translation gives CASRRFGTGDSYEQYF. Combining the CDR3 with reference TRBV11-2 and TRBJ2-7 gives the whole variable domain EAGVAQSPRYKIIEKRQSVAFWCNPISGHATLYWYQQILGQGPKLLIQFQNNGVVDDSQLPKDRFSAERLKGVDSTLKIQPAKLEDSAVYLCASRRFGTGDSYEQYFGPGTRLTVT.

V and J are TRBV11-3 and TRBJ1-2, with D tentatively TRBD1 (5 bases). The V end was cut by 1 base, the J end by 8 bases, with 11 bases between. CDR3 length: 13 amino acids. CDR1 and CDR2 (germline): SGHNT, YENEEA. The CDR3 sequence is CASSLGAGHGYTF. The DNA of the CDR3 is TGTGCCAGCAGCTTAGGGGCAGGGCACGGCTACACCTTC.

The V gene is TRBV27, the J gene TRBJ2-7; 8 nucleotides align to TRBD2. V was pared by 3 bases and J by 6 bases, with 1 base of the junction left unmatched. The CDR3 is made up of 12 amino acids. Germline values: CDR1 MNHEY, CDR2 SMNVEV (reference sequence). The CDR3 loop reads CASSFAGGEQYF. CDR3 DNA: TGTGCCAGCAGTTTCGCGGGGGGCGAGCAGTACTTC.

The J gene is TRBJ2-7, the V gene TRBV27; 8 bases line up with TRBD1. This CDR3 region has 13 residues. The ends lost 6 bases at V and 5 bases at J; junction bases unmatched: 6. Germline V gene data show CDR1 as MNHEY and CDR2 as SMNVEV (reference sequence). The CDR3 DNA follows: TGTGCCAGCAGAGGGCAGGGGGCCAACGAGCAGTACTTC. Translated: CASRGQGANEQYF.

The chain has TRBV6-1 and TRBJ2-7; D is tentatively TRBD1 or TRBD2 (5 bases each). The V end was cut by 0 bases, the J end by 5 bases, with 8 bases between. Germline CDR1 is MNHNS and CDR2 is SASEGT. The CDR3 loop spans 13 amino acids. The CDR3 sequence: CASSEAGTDEQYF. CDR3 sequence (DNA): TGTGCCAGCAGTGAAGCGGGGACCGACGAGCAGTACTTC.